Below are 7 T cell receptor beta chains sequenced from a single sample in a study of blood T cells in healthy people across ages. With a J-beta primer mix and a sample-barcoded 5' primer, a second PCR ran 7 to 11 cycles. TCRdb re-called the 5' RACE reads with MiXCR, one entry per CDR3 protein. The table shows around 990,000 distinct CDR3 sequences, with around 27% occurring only once. The sample was also linked to a second study, of T cells of mothers and their children.

Sequenced material: blood. These receptors were collected from a girl aged 2-10 years in good health.

This clonotype turned up a few times. The rearrangement links TRBV6-2 or TRBV6-3 to TRBJ1-2, with D hard to call. The CDR3 length is 12 residues. Germline assignment: CDR1 MNHEY and CDR2 SVGEGT. Deletions cut 5 bases from V and 8 bases from J, with 12 bases between. CDR3 DNA sequence: TGTGCCAGCAGTACCGAAACCAGGGGCTACACCTTC. Its translation is CASSTETRGYTF.

In this sample, this clonotype turned up a few times. V gene TRBV7-2 combines with J gene TRBJ2-2; D remains unclear. CDR1 and CDR2 (germline): SGHTA, FQGNSA. The CDR3 is 15 amino acids. V lost 7 bases, J lost 1 base, and 13 bases lay in between. The CDR3 sequence is CASTASWGNTGELFF. The CDR3 bases are TGTGCCAGCACCGCAAGTTGGGGGAACACCGGGGAGCTGTTTTTT.

Notes on this clonotype: The junction differs from germline at one of its ends, possibly a read error. CDR3 amino acids: CASGGQDTEAFF. The DNA of the CDR3 is TGTGCCAGCGGGGGACAAGACACCGAAGCTTTCTTT. The J gene is TRBJ1-1, the V gene TRBV7-9; TRBD1 is a possible D gene (6 bases). The CDR3 consists of 12 residues. Germline-derived CDR1 and CDR2 are SEHNR and FQNEAQ (reference sequence).

This clonotype was picked up a small number of times. An end of the junction does not agree with germline; a read error may underlie this. The chain couples TRBV29-1 to TRBJ2-5, with D uncertain. The end of the DNA is better explained by TRBJ2-1, so the J call may be wrong. This CDR3 spans 12 amino acids. From germline, CDR1 is SQVTM and CDR2 ANQGSEA. CDR3 protein: CSVVFQYNEQFF. The DNA for the CDR3 is TGCAGCGTTGTGTTCCAGTACAACGAGCAGTTCTTC.

V usage is TRBV20-1 and J usage is TRBJ2-3; no reliable D call. V was pared by 4 bases and J by 4 bases, with 6 bases between. In germline, CDR1 is DFQATT, CDR2 SNEGSKA (reference sequence). This CDR3 is built from 11 residues. The DNA of the CDR3 is TGCAGTGCTATACGAGCAGATACGCAGTATTTT. This encodes CSAIRADTQYF.

V gene TRBV11-2 combines with J gene TRBJ2-5; unclear D gene. CDR3 length: 14 residues. Germline-derived CDR1 and CDR2 are SGHAT and FQNNGV. V shed 0 bases and J shed 5 bases, with 10 bases lying between them. The CDR3 region has the DNA TGTGCCAGCAGCTTAGATGGTATTTGGGAGACCCAGTACTTC. Translated, it gives CASSLDGIWETQYF.

V usage is TRBV6-6 and J usage is TRBJ2-4, with D maybe TRBD2 (5 bases). Per the germline V gene, CDR1 is MNHNY and CDR2 is SVGAGI (reference sequence). Trimming took off 1 base at V and 6 bases at J, with 13 bases between the two ends. CDR3 size: 15 residues. CDR3 coding DNA: TGTGCCAGCAGTTACTTTGAGGGTATGGGAAACATTCAGTACTTC. Residues: CASSYFEGMGNIQYF.